What follows are 19 T cell receptor beta chains derived from one specimen sequenced in a study of metastatic and nonmetastatic thyroid tumors. MiXCR re-clonotyped the PCR reads for TCRdb. Among roughly 13,000 clones, roughly 29% were seen once, and the ten largest hold around 21%. All patients were treatment-naive before thyroid surgery. Sequencing input: tumor tissue. These TCRs come from a female donor with papillary thyroid cancer or a benign thyroid nodule (not recorded which). Some clones in this sample may be carry-over from other donors' samples.

Ten or more counts support this clone. This sequence joins TRBV5-1 and TRBJ2-3; D is undetermined. CDR1 SGHRS and CDR2 YFSETQ come from the germline V gene. This CDR3 has 11 residues. The V gene lost 0 bases and the J gene lost 5 bases, with 1 base spanning the gap. The CDR3 sequence is CASSLEDTQYF. DNA for the CDR3: TGCGCCAGCAGCTTGGAAGATACGCAGTATTTT. The full variable domain, completed using reference TRBV5-1 and TRBJ2-3, is KAGVTQTPRYLIKTRGQQVTLSCSPISGHRSVSWYQQTPGQGLQFLFEYFSETQRNKGNFPGRFSGRQFSNSRSEMNVSTLELGDSALYLCASSLEDTQYFGPGTRLTVL.

The table lists this clone with many counts. The chain uses TRBV2 and TRBJ1-5; D is ambiguous. CDR1 SNHLY and CDR2 FYNNEI come from the germline V gene. The length of the CDR3 is 14 residues. With 1 base removed from V and 7 bases from J, the gap between germline ends came to 11 bases. Here the CDR3 reads CASSEGAAGQPQHF. CDR3 DNA: TGTGCCAGCAGTGAAGGGGCAGCGGGCCAGCCCCAGCATTTT.

Many counts were recorded for this clone. This chain links TRBV5-1 with TRBJ2-1; either TRBD1 or TRBD2 may fit D (5 bases each). V gave up 0 bases and J gave up 3 bases, with 10 bases separating them. Germline V gene data show CDR1 as SGHRS and CDR2 as YFSETQ. This CDR3 spans 15 amino acids. CDR3 sequence: CASSLEGTDYNEQFF. CDR3 coding DNA: TGCGCCAGCAGCTTGGAAGGGACGGACTACAATGAGCAGTTCTTC.

This clone was picked up a small number of times. This chain links TRBV6-2 or TRBV6-3 with TRBJ2-7; 7 bases line up with TRBD2. The ends lost 5 bases at V and 1 base at J; junction bases unmatched: 11. This CDR3 is 16 amino acids long. The germline V gene encodes CDR1 MNHEY and CDR2 SVGEGT. The CDR3 region is CASSPLRLAASYEQYF. The CDR3 DNA reads TGTGCCAGCAGTCCACTTAGGCTAGCGGCGTCCTACGAGCAGTACTTC.

The table lists this clone with many counts. The chain uses TRBV28 and TRBJ1-1; no clear D. V was cut by 6 bases and J by 4 bases, with 18 bases left in between. CDR1 and CDR2 from the germline V gene are MDHEN and SYDVKM. This CDR3 is 15 amino acids long. In nucleotides, the CDR3 is TGTGCCAGCAGCCGACGGAGCCCCTCAAGCACTGAAGCTTTCTTT. Translated: CASSRRSPSSTEAFF.

By sample share, this clone is medium-sized. This chain uses TRBV4-1 with TRBJ2-7; perhaps D is TRBD1 or TRBD2 (6 bases each). The CDR3 spans 15 residues. With 2 bases removed from V and 2 bases from J, the gap between germline ends came to 13 bases. The V gene's germline CDR1 is MGHRA and CDR2 YSYEKL. The CDR3 DNA sequence: TGCGCCAGCAGCCAATGGATCGGGGGCGCCTACGAGCAGTACTTC. Residues: CASSQWIGGAYEQYF.

This sequence joins TRBV20-1 and TRBJ2-3; 7 nucleotides agree with TRBD1. Unmatched junction bases numbered 8, after V lost 3 bases and J lost 2 bases. The length of the CDR3 is 15 residues. Germline-derived CDR1 and CDR2 are DFQATT and SNEGSKA (reference sequence). The CDR3 coding sequence is TGCAGTGCTAGCCCCAGGGGGAAGAACACAGATACGCAGTATTTT. Protein sequence: CSASPRGKNTDTQYF.

The rearrangement links TRBV28 to TRBJ2-1; 9 bases align to TRBD2. This CDR3 is 17 amino acids long. Germline V gene sequence: CDR1 MDHEN, CDR2 SYDVKM. J lost 5 bases, V lost 1 base, and 9 bases had no gene match. The CDR3 loop is CASSLYRASGDDNEQFF. The CDR3 nucleotides read TGTGCCAGCAGTTTATACCGGGCTAGCGGGGATGACAATGAGCAGTTCTTC.

The chain recombines TRBV11-3 with TRBJ1-1; 9 positions agree with TRBD1. J gave up 6 bases and V 1 base, and 3 bases lay outside the gene matches. The CDR3 has 14 residues. Germline CDR1 reads SGHNT; CDR2 reads YENEEA. The CDR3 is CASSLGGQGSEAFF. The DNA of the CDR3 is TGTGCCAGCAGCTTAGGCGGACAGGGGTCTGAAGCTTTCTTT.

This clone was detected only a few times. The rearrangement joins TRBV15 to TRBJ1-3; TRBD1 is a possible D gene (5 bases). The CDR3 length is 15 residues. Looked up from germline, CDR1 is LNHNV and CDR2 is YYDKDF (reference sequence). V was pared by 0 bases and J by 1 base, with 7 bases between. The CDR3 DNA sequence: TGTGCCACCAGCAGAGATACAGGTTCTGGAAACACCATATATTTT. Protein product: CATSRDTGSGNTIYF.

This clone has a count of ten or more. This rearrangement joins TRBV5-4 to TRBJ2-1; 8 bases line up with TRBD2. Germline-derived CDR1 and CDR2 are SGHNT and YYREEE (reference sequence). Unmatched junction bases numbered 2, after V lost 0 bases and J lost 3 bases. The length of the CDR3 is 15 residues. The CDR3 DNA reads TGTGCCAGCAGCTTGGTAGCGGGGAACTACAATGAGCAGTTCTTC. It codes for CASSLVAGNYNEQFF.

As regards this clone: A read error is possible here, since a much larger clone lies one base away. This sequence joins TRBV7-9 and TRBJ1-1; D might be TRBD1 (6 bases). Germline CDR1 reads SEHNR; CDR2 reads FQNEAQ (reference sequence). The length of the CDR3 is 14 residues. In DNA, the CDR3 is TGTGCCAGCAGCTTACTTGAAGGGGACACTGAAGCTTCCTTT. It translates to CASSLLEGDTEASF.

The rearrangement uses TRBV19 and TRBJ2-1; TRBD1 matches 7 bases. In germline, CDR1 is LNHDA, CDR2 SQIVND (reference sequence). The CDR3 covers 17 residues. V gave up 5 bases and J gave up 0 bases; unmatched junction bases: 10. CDR3 sequence (DNA): TGTGCCAGTAGTGATCCCGCCGACAGGGCCTCCTACAATGAGCAGTTCTTC. Translating gives CASSDPADRASYNEQFF. Complete variable domain (other parts from reference TRBV19 and TRBJ2-1): DGGITQSPKYLFRKEGQNVTLSCEQNLNHDAMYWYRQDPGQGLRLIYYSQIVNDFQKGDIAEGYSVSREKKESFPLTVTSAQKNPTAFYLCASSDPADRASYNEQFFGPGTRLTVL.

This clone is categorized as medium-sized. The chain recombines TRBV20-1 with TRBJ2-7; 11 bases agree with TRBD2. Per the germline V gene, CDR1 is DFQATT and CDR2 is SNEGSKA (reference sequence). The J segment lost 10 bases and the V segment lost 2 bases, leaving 7 bases of the junction unmatched. The length of the CDR3 is 13 residues. CDR3 in DNA: TGCAGTGCTAGATTAGCGGGAGGGCAGGAACAGTACTTC. It translates to CSARLAGGQEQYF.

The V and J genes are TRBV20-1 and TRBJ2-7, with 9 nucleotides matching TRBD2. Germline V gene lookup returns CDR1 DFQATT and CDR2 SNEGSKA (reference sequence). V was clipped by 3 bases and J by 3 bases; unmatched bases: 6. The length of the CDR3 is 14 residues. This chain's CDR3 is CSASSGTSNYEQYF. The CDR3 DNA reads TGCAGTGCTAGCTCCGGGACTAGCAACTACGAGCAGTACTTC.

The chain carries TRBV20-1 and TRBJ2-1; a possible D gene is TRBD2 (5 bases). The CDR3 is made up of 15 amino acids. The V gene lost 3 bases and the J gene lost 3 bases, with 15 bases spanning the gap. Germline CDR1 and CDR2: DFQATT and SNEGSKA (reference sequence). In DNA form, the CDR3 reads TGCAGTGCTAGCGAGGCGGGCGGAGTCTACAATGAGCAGTTCTTC. It encodes CSASEAGGVYNEQFF.

For this clone: The DNA is omitted, as the CDR3 cannot be located on it reliably, and the CDR3 follows TCRdb's listing. The chain couples TRBV7-5 to TRBJ2-3; the table names TRBD1, a call not compared with the DNA. TRBV7-5 is a pseudogene locus. With termini counted, the CDR3 has 19 amino acids. The CDR3 protein is CTSVPAQGQLTLNTDTQYF.

The chain carries TRBV11-2 and TRBJ2-3; 9 positions match TRBD1. The CDR3 totals 15 residues. The trim removed 5 bases at V and 4 bases at J, leaving 7 bases unmatched. In germline, CDR1 is SGHAT, CDR2 FQNNGV. DNA for the CDR3: TGTGCCAGCAGCCCCGGGACAGGGTATCCAGATACGCAGTATTTT. Encoded protein: CASSPGTGYPDTQYF.

This clone occurred many times. This chain links TRBV20-1 with TRBJ1-5, with a tentative D call TRBD1 (5 bases). Trimming left V 6 bases short and J 0 bases short, with 15 bases between. CDR3 length: 15 amino acids. Germline-derived CDR1 and CDR2 are DFQATT and SNEGSKA (reference sequence). The CDR3 region is CSALREGFSNQPQHF. The DNA of the CDR3 is TGCAGTGCCTTACGGGAGGGGTTTAGCAATCAGCCCCAGCATTTT.